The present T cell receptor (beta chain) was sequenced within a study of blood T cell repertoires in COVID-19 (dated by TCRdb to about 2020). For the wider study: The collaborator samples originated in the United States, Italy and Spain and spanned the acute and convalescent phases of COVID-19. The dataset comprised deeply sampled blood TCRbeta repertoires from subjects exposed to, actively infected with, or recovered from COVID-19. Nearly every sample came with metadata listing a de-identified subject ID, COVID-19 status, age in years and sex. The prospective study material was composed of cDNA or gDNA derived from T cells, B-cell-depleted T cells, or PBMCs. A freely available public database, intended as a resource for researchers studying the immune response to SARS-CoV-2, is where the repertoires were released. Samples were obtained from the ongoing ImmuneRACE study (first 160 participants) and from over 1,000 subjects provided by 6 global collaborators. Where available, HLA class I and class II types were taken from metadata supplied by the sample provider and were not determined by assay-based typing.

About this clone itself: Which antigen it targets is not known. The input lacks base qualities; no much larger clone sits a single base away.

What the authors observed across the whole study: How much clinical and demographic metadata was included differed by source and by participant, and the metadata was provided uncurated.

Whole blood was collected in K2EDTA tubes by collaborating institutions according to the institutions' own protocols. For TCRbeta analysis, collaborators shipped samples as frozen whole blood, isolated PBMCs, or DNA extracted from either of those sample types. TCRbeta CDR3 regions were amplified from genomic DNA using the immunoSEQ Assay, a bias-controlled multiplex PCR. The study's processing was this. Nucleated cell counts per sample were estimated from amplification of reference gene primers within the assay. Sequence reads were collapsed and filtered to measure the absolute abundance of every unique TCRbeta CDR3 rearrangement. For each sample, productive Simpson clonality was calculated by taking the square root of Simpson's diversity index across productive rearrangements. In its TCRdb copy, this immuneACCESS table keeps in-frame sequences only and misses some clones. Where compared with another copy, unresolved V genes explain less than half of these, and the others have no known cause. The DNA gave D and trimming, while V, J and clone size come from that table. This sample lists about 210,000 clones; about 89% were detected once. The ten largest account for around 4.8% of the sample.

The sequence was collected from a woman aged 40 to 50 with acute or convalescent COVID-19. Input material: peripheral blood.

The sequence in DNA is TGTGCCAGTAGTTTTCTCTCGGAGTTAGGGGATGGCTACACCTTC. This is translated as CASSFLSELGDGYTF. The rearrangement combines TRBV19 with TRBJ1-2, with TRBD1 perhaps the D gene, on 5 matching bases. V gives up 5 bases and J gives up 6 bases, and the segment between their germline ends measures 19 bases. From the cysteine through the phenylalanine, the CDR3 covers 15 amino acids. CDR3 DNA is the only sequence kept; it has 45 bases, read in frame from the first base. Via the germline V gene (reference sequence), CDR1 is LNHDA and CDR2 SQIVND.